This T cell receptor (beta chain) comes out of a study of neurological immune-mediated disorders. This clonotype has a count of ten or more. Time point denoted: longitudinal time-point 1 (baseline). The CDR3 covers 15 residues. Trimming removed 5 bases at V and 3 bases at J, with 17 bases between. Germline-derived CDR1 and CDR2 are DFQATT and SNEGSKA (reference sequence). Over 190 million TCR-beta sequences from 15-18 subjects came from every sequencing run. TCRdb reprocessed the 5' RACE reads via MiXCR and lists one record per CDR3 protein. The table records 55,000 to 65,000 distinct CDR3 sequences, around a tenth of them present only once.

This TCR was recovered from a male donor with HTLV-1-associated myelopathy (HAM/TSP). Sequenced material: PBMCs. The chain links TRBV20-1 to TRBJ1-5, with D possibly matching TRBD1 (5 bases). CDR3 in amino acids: CSAERDARTNQPQHF. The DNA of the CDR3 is TGCAGTGCTGAGCGGGACGCCCGAACCAATCAGCCCCAGCATTTT.